This TCR beta chain appears in the sequencing data of a study of blood T cells in healthy people across ages. CDR1 is DFQATT and CDR2 is SNEGSKA in the germline V gene (reference sequence). This CDR3 is built from 15 residues. The second PCR ran about 6 to 11 cycles with a sample-barcoded 5' primer and J-beta primers. TCRdb reprocessed the 5' RACE reads with MiXCR, giving one entry per CDR3 protein. The data show approximately 850,000 distinct CDR3 sequences, with 40% to 50% seen just once and around 18% held by the top ten. The sequencing input was blood. The chain joins TRBV20-1 to TRBJ2-4; weak D call: TRBD2 (6 bases). The tail of the sequence fits TRBJ2-7 better, so the J call may be wrong. This TCR derives from a man in his 60s in good health. The CDR3 sequence: CSARETRDFNYEQYF. The CDR3 DNA reads as TGCAGTGCTAGAGAAACCCGGGACTTTAACTACGAGCAGTACTTC.